Each of the 22 T cell receptor beta chains below was sequenced from the same sample in a study of CD8+CD57+ T cells in acquired aplastic anemia. Genomic DNA provided the template from which TCR beta VDJ and CDR3 profiles were obtained. One entry per CDR3 protein results from TCRdb running MiXCR on the reads. The data contain some 220,000 distinct CDR3 sequences, 34% of them singletons. Sequencing was carried out using sorted CD4+, CD8+, or CD8+CD57+ T cells (not recorded which) from PBMCs. These receptors all stem from a human donor in good health, serving as a control.

As for this clonotype: A much larger clone sits a single nucleotide away, making a read error possible. The genes are TRBV5-6 and TRBJ1-3; no firm D call. This CDR3 comprises 14 residues. In germline, CDR1 is SGHDT, CDR2 YYEEEE. This CDR3 reads CPSSLSLSGNTIYF. The CDR3 DNA reads TGTCCCAGCAGCTTGTCCCTCTCTGGAAACACCATATATTTT. Full variable domain (missing parts from reference TRBV5-6 and TRBJ1-3): DAGVTQSPTHLIKTRGQQVTLRCSPKSGHDTVSWYQQALGQGPQFIFQYYEEEERQRGNFPDRFSGHQFPNYSSELNVNALLLGDSALYLCPSSLSLSGNTIYFGEGSWLTVV.

The sample holds many counts of this clonotype. CDR3 loop: CSAPWSGRTYTQYF. The CDR3 nucleotides are TGCAGTGCTCCATGGTCGGGCAGAACATATACGCAGTATTTT. The chain couples TRBV20-1 to TRBJ2-3; D unclear. Trimming shortened V by 5 bases and J by 7 bases, and 19 bases separated the two germline ends. Germline V CDR1 and CDR2: DFQATT, SNEGSKA (reference sequence). This CDR3 spans 14 amino acids.

V usage is TRBV7-6 and J usage is TRBJ1-1; TRBD1 is a possible D gene (5 bases). This CDR3 has 14 amino acids. Germline CDR1 and CDR2: SGHVS and FNYEAQ. Trimming stripped 5 bases from V and 4 bases from J, with 14 bases between. CDR3 residues: CASSPQVGGTEAFF. The CDR3 DNA sequence: TGTGCCAGCAGCCCTCAAGTGGGGGGCACTGAAGCTTTCTTT.

The count of this clonotype is one. Compared with germline, one end of the junction differs, possibly owing to a read error. The genes are TRBV5-5 and TRBJ1-1; D ambiguous. The CDR3 length is 14 residues. CDR1 is SGHKS and CDR2 is YYEKEE in the germline V gene (reference sequence). CDR3 residues: CASSLSRLNTEAFF. CDR3 DNA sequence: TGCGCCAGCAGCCTTTCCCGGCTGAACACTGAAGCTTTCTTT. Combining the CDR3 with reference TRBV5-5 and TRBJ1-1 gives the whole variable domain DAGVTQSPTHLIKTRGQQVTLRCSPISGHKSVSWYQQVLGQGPQFIFQYYEKEERGRGNFPDRFSARQFPNYSSELNVNALLLGDSALYLCASSLSRLNTEAFFGQGTRLTVV.

V is TRBV11-2 and J is TRBJ1-6; perhaps TRBD1 as D (5 bases). The V end was cut by 5 bases, the J end by 10 bases, with 15 bases between. Germline V gives CDR1 SGHAT, CDR2 FQNNGV. The CDR3 has 14 residues. The CDR3 sequence: CASSERDCESPLHF. CDR3 DNA sequence: TGTGCCAGCAGCGAACGGGACTGTGAATCACCCCTCCACTTT. Based on the CDR3 plus reference TRBV11-2 and TRBJ1-6, the full variable domain is EAGVAQSPRYKIIEKRQSVAFWCNPISGHATLYWYQQILGQGPKLLIQFQNNGVVDDSQLPKDRFSAERLKGVDSTLKIQPAKLEDSAVYLCASSERDCESPLHFGNGTRLTVT.

The chain links TRBV2 to TRBJ2-1, with D tentatively TRBD2 (5 bases). Germline-derived CDR1 and CDR2 are SNHLY and FYNNEI. The length of the CDR3 is 12 residues. Trimming shortened V by 8 bases and J by 8 bases, and 13 bases separated the two germline ends. Written as DNA, the CDR3 is TGTGCCAGCCTCCGGGGTAGCGATGAGCAGTTCTTC. Residues: CASLRGSDEQFF.

This chain uses TRBV11-2 with TRBJ2-7; TRBD2 aligns across 9 bases. The CDR3 contains 16 residues. Germline CDR1 reads SGHAT; CDR2 reads FQNNGV. The V and J ends lost 0 bases and 3 bases, in that order; junction bases with no gene match: 6. CDR3 in DNA: TGTGCCAGCAGCTTAGATAGCGGGAGCGGGAGCTACGAGCAGTACTTC. It specifies CASSLDSGSGSYEQYF.

In this sample, this clonotype turned up once. The CDR3 carries no conserved terminal phenylalanine or tryptophan, so it likely arises from a read error. V usage is TRBV15 and J usage is TRBJ1-2; 7 bases are shared with TRBD1. In germline, CDR1 is LNHNV, CDR2 YYDKDF (reference sequence). CDR3 length: 15 amino acids. Here the CDR3 reads CATSRLVGGSAGYTI. In nucleotides, the CDR3 is TGCGCCACCAGCAGACTCGTAGGGGGCAGTGCTGGCTACACCATC.

V and J are TRBV7-3 and TRBJ1-1, with TRBD1 matching 10 bases. CDR3 length equals 14 residues. Germline V lookup: CDR1 SGHTA, CDR2 FQGTGA. V shed 5 bases and J 6 bases; nucleotides not matched to a gene: 6. The chain's CDR3 is CASSMGQGIAEAFF. The CDR3 DNA follows: TGTGCCAGCAGCATGGGACAGGGGATCGCTGAAGCTTTCTTT.

The table lists this clonotype with many counts. The chain employs TRBV5-4 and TRBJ1-2, with D possibly being TRBD1 (5 bases). CDR3 size: 11 residues. Trimming took off 2 bases at V and 12 bases at J, with 11 bases between the two ends. Germline lookup yields CDR1 SGHNT and CDR2 YYREEE (reference sequence). The CDR3 sequence is CASSFQGINTF. Here the CDR3 DNA reads TGTGCCAGCAGCTTTCAGGGAATTAACACCTTC.

This clonotype was recorded a few times. This sequence joins TRBV6-1 and TRBJ2-1; D is unclear. Trimming took 5 bases from V and 4 from J, leaving 21 bases between them. The CDR3 is 17 residues long. CDR1 and CDR2 from the germline V gene are MNHNS and SASEGT. CDR3 residues: CASSPSRLMTPYNEQFF. In nucleotides, the CDR3 is TGTGCCAGCAGTCCTTCACGACTCATGACACCTTACAATGAGCAGTTCTTC.

This clonotype was recorded many times. V usage is TRBV20-1 and J usage is TRBJ2-7, with 10 bases fitting TRBD2. Germline V gene sequence: CDR1 DFQATT, CDR2 SNEGSKA (reference sequence). This CDR3 has 13 residues. Trimming removed 6 bases from V and 1 base from J; junction bases left unmatched: 3. CDR3 coding DNA: TGCAGTGCGCTACTAGCGGGGTCCTACGAGCAGTACTTC. Protein product: CSALLAGSYEQYF.

In its sample, this clonotype was seen many times. The chain has TRBV5-8 and TRBJ2-7; D is unclear. V lost 3 bases to trimming and J lost 3 bases, with 10 bases between them. The CDR3 covers 13 residues. The germline V gene encodes CDR1 SGHTS and CDR2 YDEGEE. Here the CDR3 reads CASSSTVFYEQYF. CDR3 nucleotide sequence: TGTGCCAGCAGCTCAACAGTATTCTACGAGCAGTACTTC.

This clonotype was observed many times. This rearrangement joins TRBV20-1 to TRBJ1-6; D unclear. V gave up 3 bases and J gave up 6 bases, with 12 bases separating them. This CDR3 is built from 14 residues. CDR1 DFQATT and CDR2 SNEGSKA come from the germline V gene (reference sequence). The DNA for the CDR3 is TGCAGTGCTAGGGGCCCGAATTTTAATTCACCCCTCCACTTT. As protein: CSARGPNFNSPLHF.

Only a few counts were recorded for this clonotype. The chain links TRBV2 to TRBJ1-6, with 8 bases matching TRBD1. Trimming cost V 9 bases and J 6 bases; bases outside gene matches: 7. This CDR3 comprises 14 residues. Germline V gene sequence: CDR1 SNHLY, CDR2 FYNNEI. CDR3 protein: CASLPGQGNSPLHF. For the CDR3, the DNA is TGTGCCAGTCTTCCCGGACAGGGTAATTCACCCCTCCACTTT.

This clonotype appeared many times. The genes are TRBV2 and TRBJ1-4; D ambiguous. Germline V gene sequence: CDR1 SNHLY, CDR2 FYNNEI. The CDR3 totals 15 residues. V gave up 4 bases and J gave up 11 bases, with 20 bases separating them. CDR3 coding DNA: TGTGCCAGCAGTGCCTCGTCCGGTTCTTCTGCCAAACTGTTTTTT. Its protein product is CASSASSGSSAKLFF.

This clonotype was observed at least ten times. The chain combines TRBV10-3 with TRBJ2-3, with 12 positions matching TRBD2. The germline V gene encodes CDR1 ENHRY and CDR2 SYGVKD. The CDR3 has 16 amino acids. The V and J ends lost 0 bases and 4 bases, in that order; junction bases with no gene match: 2. Here the CDR3 DNA reads TGTGCCATCAGTGAGTCGACTAGCGGGGGACCAGATACGCAGTATTTT. Its translation: CAISESTSGGPDTQYF.

The table lists this clonotype with many counts. The chain carries TRBV9 and TRBJ2-5, with unresolved D. Germline V gene lookup returns CDR1 SGDLS and CDR2 YYNGEE. V lost 3 bases to trimming and J lost 1 base, with 13 bases between them. This CDR3 spans 15 amino acids. As DNA, the CDR3 is TGTGCCAGCAGCGCGCAGACTGGTGTCCAAGAGACCCAGTACTTC. This encodes CASSAQTGVQETQYF.

This clonotype was seen a few times. The rearrangement uses TRBV12-3 or TRBV12-4 and TRBJ2-7, with D maybe TRBD2 (6 bases). V lost 2 bases and J 5 bases, leaving 10 bases between the germline ends. There are 13 residues in the CDR3. The CDR3 DNA reads as TGTGCCAGCAGTTTAAAAGGAGGGAACGAGCAGTACTTC. Translating it yields CASSLKGGNEQYF.

This clonotype was recorded many times. The V and J genes are TRBV9 and TRBJ2-7; maybe TRBD2 (5 bases). V shed 0 bases and J shed 3 bases, with 13 bases lying between them. Germline V gives CDR1 SGDLS, CDR2 YYNGEE. CDR3 size: 15 residues. The CDR3 DNA follows: TGTGCCAGCAGCGTAGAGGCAGGTCGGGGCTACGAGCAGTACTTC. Translation: CASSVEAGRGYEQYF.

The rearrangement uses TRBV2 and TRBJ1-1, with no clear D. V was trimmed by 6 bases and J by 1 base, leaving 6 bases between them. The CDR3 loop spans 12 amino acids. Per germline, CDR1 SNHLY and CDR2 FYNNEI. This chain's CDR3 is CASRVANTEAFF. CDR3 bases: TGTGCCAGCAGGGTGGCGAACACTGAAGCTTTCTTT.

The sample holds a few counts of this clonotype. The chain recombines TRBV4-1 with TRBJ1-1; D gene ambiguous. The CDR3 is made up of 14 amino acids. The V and J ends lost 4 bases and 5 bases respectively, with 14 bases between them. Germline V gives CDR1 MGHRA, CDR2 YSYEKL. CDR3 in amino acids: CASSRKTELTEAFF. The DNA for the CDR3 is TGCGCCAGCAGCCGCAAAACAGAGTTAACTGAAGCTTTCTTT.